Following are 5 T cell receptor beta chains from one sample sequenced in a study of cytomegalovirus exposure and HLA in healthy donors. Researchers ran the PCR with 60 Vbeta and 13 Jbeta primers. Here immunoSEQ multiplex PCR was the method, and the copy in TCRdb shows in-frame clones only, minus some. Of 100,000 to 150,000 clones in the sample, roughly 66% were seen once. The sequenced sample was PBMCs. These receptor sequences come from a man aged 55 to 69 in good health and CMV-seropositive.

This chain uses TRBV19 with TRBJ2-6, with D hard to call. The CDR3 sequence is 15 residues long. Germline-derived CDR1 and CDR2 are LNHDA and SQIVND (reference sequence). V lost 3 bases and J lost 2, with 8 bases in between. The CDR3 here is CASSIARAGANVLTF. CDR3 bases: TGTGCCAGTAGTATCGCCCGGGCTGGGGCCAACGTCCTGACTTTC. The variable domain in full, with the rest retrieved from reference TRBV19 and TRBJ2-6, is DGGITQSPKYLFRKEGQNVTLSCEQNLNHDAMYWYRQDPGQGLRLIYYSQIVNDFQKGDIAEGYSVSREKKESFPLTVTSAQKNPTAFYLCASSIARAGANVLTFGAGSRLTVL.

The chain links TRBV28 to TRBJ2-7, with 10 bases identical to TRBD2. The CDR3 covers 15 residues. J was trimmed by 7 bases and V by 7 bases; bases with no gene match: 13. The germline CDR1 and CDR2 sequences are MDHEN and SYDVKM. CDR3 DNA sequence: TGTGCCAGCACCGTGACTAGCGGGCTGTTTCGGGAGCAGTACTTC. It codes for CASTVTSGLFREQYF.

The rearrangement uses TRBV2 and TRBJ2-1; possible D gene TRBD1, 5 bases. The V end lost 7 bases, the J end lost 7 bases, and 23 bases lay between the germline ends. The CDR3 is 16 amino acids. The germline CDR1 and CDR2 sequences are SNHLY and FYNNEI. This CDR3 reads CASTRLTSTALNEQFF. The CDR3 nucleotides are TGTGCCAGCACTCGCTTGACCTCGACAGCCCTGAATGAGCAGTTCTTC.

The chain has TRBV30 and TRBJ2-5; D might be TRBD2 (6 bases). From germline, CDR1 is GTSNPN and CDR2 SVGIG (reference sequence). The CDR3 sequence is 14 residues long. Trimming took 2 bases from V and 6 from J, leaving 16 bases between them. Here the CDR3 reads CAWSPLAGLKTQYF. In DNA, the CDR3 is TGTGCCTGGAGTCCCCTTGCGGGACTCAAGACCCAGTACTTC.

The chain links TRBV7-9 to TRBJ1-3, with 7 bases lining up with TRBD1. The CDR3 contains 13 residues. V shed 5 bases, J shed 7 bases, and the junction held 5 bases outside the gene matches. Germline CDR1 reads SEHNR; CDR2 reads FQNEAQ (reference sequence). The CDR3 coding sequence is TGTGCCAGCAGCGCACAGGGGAGGAACACCATATATTTT. Translation gives CASSAQGRNTIYF.